The next 19 T cell receptor beta chains were all read from a single sample in a study of radiotherapy plus CTLA-4 blockade in lung cancer. Only in-frame clones appear in the TCRdb table, and some are missing; sequencing was by immunoSEQ multiplex PCR. This sample has fewer than 100,000 clones; 84% occur once, and the top ten carry approximately 0.73%. This specimen consisted of peripheral blood, obtained from a patient treated with radiotherapy plus ipilimumab. Every receptor here comes from a human donor with non-small cell lung cancer who had stable disease on radiotherapy plus ipilimumab.

This rearrangement joins TRBV6-5 to TRBJ2-5, with TRBD2 as a possible D gene (6 bases). The germline CDR1 and CDR2 sequences are MNHEY and SVGAGI. The V end lost 1 base, the J end lost 4 bases, and 13 bases lay between the germline ends. CDR3 length equals 15 residues. The CDR3 sequence is CASSYLAGKSETQYF. In nucleotides, the CDR3 is TGTGCCAGCAGTTACTTGGCGGGGAAGTCAGAGACCCAGTACTTC.

This clone has a single count. The chain recombines TRBV27 with TRBJ2-5; 8 positions agree with TRBD1. Germline V CDR1 and CDR2: MNHEY, SMNVEV (reference sequence). The length of the CDR3 is 15 residues. Germline trimming cut 6 bases from V and 7 bases from J; bases unmatched to any gene: 13. The chain's CDR3 is CASSTYGQGGGTQYF. The CDR3 nucleotides read TGTGCCAGCAGCACCTACGGACAGGGTGGAGGGACCCAGTACTTC.

The CDR3 reads CASSSTGGLANEQFF. CDR3 nucleotide sequence: TGCGCCAGCAGCTCGACTGGAGGATTGGCCAATGAGCAGTTCTTC. The gene calls are TRBV5-1 and TRBJ2-1, with TRBD2 as a possible D gene (5 bases). V was clipped by 3 bases and J by 6 bases, with 16 bases between them. Germline V gene sequence: CDR1 SGHRS, CDR2 YFSETQ. CDR3 length: 15 amino acids.

The gene calls are TRBV28 and TRBJ2-7, with D perhaps matching TRBD2 (6 bases). The CDR3 consists of 13 residues. Trimming pared 8 bases from V and 2 bases from J, leaving 13 bases between. The V gene's germline CDR1 is MDHEN and CDR2 SYDVKM. CDR3 sequence reads: CASEAGGAYEQYF. For the CDR3, the DNA is TGTGCCAGCGAAGCCGGAGGGGCCTACGAGCAGTACTTC.

The chain uses TRBV6-4 and TRBJ2-3, with TRBD1 matching over 9 bases. The CDR3 is made up of 14 amino acids. Germline lookup yields CDR1 MRHNA and CDR2 SNTAGT. The ends lost 0 bases at V and 5 bases at J; junction bases unmatched: 0. DNA of the CDR3: TGTGCCAGCAGTGACTCGACAGGGGGAGATACGCAGTATTTT. This translates into CASSDSTGGDTQYF.

This chain joins TRBV10-3 and TRBJ2-7; D possibly corresponds to TRBD2 (5 bases). Per germline, CDR1 ENHRY and CDR2 SYGVKD. V was pared by 3 bases and J by 2 bases, with 14 bases between. CDR3 length: 15 residues. Here the CDR3 DNA reads TGTGCCATCAGTGAACCTAGCCAACTTGCCTACGAGCAGTACTTC. It yields the protein CAISEPSQLAYEQYF.

The J gene is TRBJ1-4, the V gene TRBV10-3, with TRBD1 as a possible D gene (5 bases). This CDR3 is 17 amino acids long. Germline CDR1 reads ENHRY; CDR2 reads SYGVKD. With 0 bases removed from V and 3 bases from J, the gap between germline ends came to 14 bases. The CDR3 DNA reads as TGTGCCATCAGTGAGTCGACTCAGGGCAGGGCTAATGAAAAACTGTTTTTT. It codes for CAISESTQGRANEKLFF.

The chain links TRBV5-1 to TRBJ2-3; maybe TRBD1 (5 bases). The CDR3 sequence is 14 residues long. Germline CDR1 and CDR2: SGHRS and YFSETQ. Trimming removed 5 bases at V and 2 bases at J, with 12 bases between. In DNA, the CDR3 is TGCGCCAGCAGGACAGTCCCTTCCACAGATACGCAGTATTTT. Amino acid sequence: CASRTVPSTDTQYF. The whole variable domain, remainder taken from reference TRBV5-1 and TRBJ2-3, is KAGVTQTPRYLIKTRGQQVTLSCSPISGHRSVSWYQQTPGQGLQFLFEYFSETQRNKGNFPGRFSGRQFSNSRSEMNVSTLELGDSALYLCASRTVPSTDTQYFGPGTRLTVL.

This clone was seen more than once but under ten times. This chain uses TRBV7-9 with TRBJ2-5; TRBD2 might be the D (6 bases). This CDR3 has 13 amino acids. Germline CDR1 SEHNR, CDR2 FQNEAQ (reference sequence). The V end lost 3 bases, the J end lost 5 bases, and 10 bases lay between the germline ends. The CDR3 nucleotides read TGTGCCAGCAGCTTGAGCGGAGGGGAGACCCAGTACTTC. Protein product: CASSLSGGETQYF.

The chain combines TRBV7-3 with TRBJ2-1; 8 nucleotides line up with TRBD1. Germline V gene lookup returns CDR1 SGHTA and CDR2 FQGTGA. Losses at the gene ends were 4 bases for V and 10 bases for J; bases not matched to a gene: 9. CDR3 length equals 14 residues. The CDR3 DNA is TGTGCCAGCAGCTCCAACGGACAGGGCCGAGAGCAGTTCTTC. Its translation is CASSSNGQGREQFF.

The chain has TRBV7-8 and TRBJ2-5; 15 nucleotides line up with TRBD2. J gave up 5 bases and V 5 bases, and 9 bases lay outside the gene matches. This CDR3 spans 17 amino acids. CDR1 and CDR2 from the germline V gene are SGHVS and FQNEAQ. The CDR3 DNA reads TGTGCCAGCAGCCTCCGGACTAGCGGGAGGGCCCAGGAGACCCAGTACTTC. It yields the protein CASSLRTSGRAQETQYF.

The chain couples TRBV5-8 to TRBJ2-3, with D uncertain. Germline V gives CDR1 SGHTS, CDR2 YDEGEE. V shed 4 bases and J shed 2 bases, with 14 bases lying between them. The CDR3 runs 15 residues. The CDR3 nucleotides read TGTGCCAGCAGCGCTTTCGATAGGGACACAGATACGCAGTATTTT. It encodes CASSAFDRDTDTQYF.

The chain recombines TRBV28 with TRBJ2-1, with TRBD2 identical over 11 bases. This CDR3 is 16 amino acids long. Germline loops: CDR1 MDHEN, CDR2 SYDVKM. The V and J ends lost 3 bases and 9 bases, in that order; junction bases with no gene match: 10. Here the CDR3 reads CASSFSVAGGKVEQFF. In DNA form, the CDR3 reads TGTGCCAGCAGTTTCAGCGTAGCGGGGGGGAAGGTTGAGCAGTTCTTC. Supplemented by reference TRBV28 and TRBJ2-1, the full variable domain reads DVKVTQSSRYLVKRTGEKVFLECVQDMDHENMFWYRQDPGLGLRLIYFSYDVKMKEKGDIPEGYSVSREKKERFSLILESASTNQTSMYLCASSFSVAGGKVEQFFGPGTRLTVL.

The chain is built from TRBV29-1 and TRBJ2-6, with D unresolved. This CDR3 comprises 14 residues. V was cut by 6 bases and J by 4 bases, with 13 bases left in between. Per germline, CDR1 SQVTM and CDR2 ANQGSEA. Here the CDR3 reads CSVAALGGANVLTF. In nucleotides, the CDR3 is TGCAGCGTCGCCGCTCTAGGGGGGGCCAACGTCCTGACTTTC. Filled out from reference TRBV29-1 and TRBJ2-6, the complete variable domain reads SAVISQKPSRDICQRGTSLTIQCQVDSQVTMMFWYRQQPGQSLTLIATANQGSEATYESGFVIDKFPISRPNLTFSTLTVSNMSPEDSSIYLCSVAALGGANVLTFGAGSRLTVL.

V usage is TRBV9 and J usage is TRBJ2-2; no firm D call. From germline, CDR1 is SGDLS and CDR2 YYNGEE. The V gene lost 1 base and the J gene lost 1 base, with 5 bases spanning the gap. This CDR3 has 14 residues. CDR3 DNA sequence: TGTGCCAGCAGCGTAACGGGGAACACCGGGGAGCTGTTTTTT. Residues: CASSVTGNTGELFF.

The sample holds a few counts of this clone. This rearrangement joins TRBV9 to TRBJ1-2; D is possibly TRBD1 (5 bases). Germline V lookup: CDR1 SGDLS, CDR2 YYNGEE. CDR3 length: 16 residues. Trimming took off 0 bases at V and 7 bases at J, with 19 bases between the two ends. The CDR3 nucleotides are TGTGCCAGCAGCGTAGTCGACATGCAGGGAGCTTTTGGCTACACCTTC. Translated, it gives CASSVVDMQGAFGYTF.

This clone has just a few counts. V and J are TRBV5-1 and TRBJ2-1, with D maybe TRBD2 (5 bases). There are 15 residues in the CDR3. Germline V CDR1 and CDR2: SGHRS, YFSETQ. The ends were cut back, 5 bases at V and 0 bases at J, with 12 bases in the middle. The CDR3, as DNA: TGCGCCAGCAGAAATAGCGTCTCCTCCTACAATGAGCAGTTCTTC. Amino acids: CASRNSVSSYNEQFF.

V and J are TRBV6-1 and TRBJ1-2, with 7 bases lining up with TRBD1. J was trimmed by 8 bases and V by 0 bases; bases with no gene match: 12. The CDR3 has 16 amino acids. Germline lookup yields CDR1 MNHNS and CDR2 SASEGT. As DNA, the CDR3 is TGTGCCAGCAGTGAAGCTCGGACAGGACTGTATGAAGGCTACACCTTC. Protein sequence: CASSEARTGLYEGYTF.

J is TRBJ2-1 and V is TRBV5-5, with D possibly being TRBD2 (6 bases). CDR1 SGHKS and CDR2 YYEKEE come from the germline V gene (reference sequence). Trimming stripped 6 bases from V and 0 bases from J, with 16 bases between. The CDR3 extends over 16 amino acids. In DNA, the CDR3 is TGTGCCAGCACCCTGGGGGGTGGGAGCTCCTACAATGAGCAGTTCTTC. Translating gives CASTLGGGSSYNEQFF.